This TCR beta chain was sequenced during a study of blood T cell repertoires in COVID-19. Study summary: COVID-19 samples, acute and convalescent, were from the United States, Italy and Spain. PBMCs, B-cell-depleted T cells, or T cells provided the cDNA or gDNA that made up the material.

Trimming removed 0 bases at V and 1 base at J, with 7 bases between. This CDR3 has 15 residues. Per the germline V gene, CDR1 is SGHRS and CDR2 is YFSETQ. As originally analysed: Counts of nucleated cells, estimated from reference gene primer amplification, were obtained. The method was immunoSEQ multiplex PCR; TCRdb's version includes in-frame clones alone and lacks a portion of them. D and trimming come from the DNA, and the V and J calls and clone size come from that table. The sample carries 240,000 or so clones, roughly 86% recorded once. The receptor comes from a woman aged 25 to 45 who had recovered from COVID-19. The chain uses TRBV5-1 and TRBJ2-2; tentative D call: TRBD2 (6 bases). The sequenced sample consisted of peripheral blood. This CDR3 is CASSLVEGNTGELFF. The CDR3 bases are TGCGCCAGCAGCTTGGTGGAGGGGAACACCGGGGAGCTGTTTTTT.